This TCR beta chain was captured by sequencing in a study of blood T cell repertoires in COVID-19. About the study: Samples came from the United States, Italy and Spain, spanning acute and convalescent COVID-19. T cells, B-cell-depleted T cells, or PBMCs supplied cDNA or gDNA.

J lost 11 bases, V lost 3 bases, and 8 bases had no gene match. This CDR3 comprises 13 residues. CDR1 and CDR2 from the germline V gene are SEHNR and FQNEAQ (reference sequence). How the authors handled the data: Scientists estimated how many nucleated cells there were by amplifying reference gene primers. The data were produced by immunoSEQ multiplex PCR, yet TCRdb's version contains in-frame clones alone and is incomplete. V and J calls and clone size come straight from that table; D and trimming were deduced from the DNA. The table lists 150,000 or so clones, roughly nine tenths of them singletons.

Sequences were obtained from peripheral blood. The gene calls are TRBV7-9 and TRBJ1-1, with 8 bases identical to TRBD1. This TCR came from a middle-aged woman with acute or convalescent COVID-19. The CDR3 DNA follows: TGTGCCAGCAGCTTCTTAGGGCAGGGGGCGGCTTTCTTT. As protein: CASSFLGQGAAFF.